The source of this TCR beta chain is a study of T cell repertoires in cytomegalovirus infection. Study-wide context: Matching HLA type and CMV infection were both indicated by public TCR beta signatures.

V lost 5 bases, J lost 0 bases, and 4 bases stayed unmatched. CDR3 length: 16 amino acids. CDR1 is MDHEN and CDR2 is SYDVKM in the germline V gene. TCRdb analysed the reads with MiXCR anew, one entry per CDR3 protein. This sample carries some 200,000 distinct CDR3 sequences, nearly 9.5% of them seen once, and the ten largest clones take about 5%. On this clonotype: Antigen unknown.

Findings and limits, study-wide: What dominated the ex vivo response were HLA-C-restricted CMV-specific TCR beta clonotypes.

The chain uses TRBV28 and TRBJ2-7; 13 bases agree with TRBD2. Source material: PBMCs. The source is a human donor in good health (CMV status not recorded). Some clones in this sample may be carry-over from other donors' samples. The CDR3 bases are TGTGCCAGCAGTGTCGGACTAGCGGGGGACTCCTACGAGCAGTACTTC. It translates to CASSVGLAGDSYEQYF.